This T cell receptor (beta chain) was retrieved from a study of beta chain features in type 1 diabetes. Study observations and caveats: There was a possibility that cDNA sequencing over-represented cells with high TCR expression. Within each of all four CD4+ subsets, Type 1 diabetes patients had TCRB CDR3s that were moderately but significantly shorter.

The entirety of the isolated RNA underwent reverse transcription, so expressed TCRB transcripts were sequenced. TCRdb's copy holds only in-frame clones and misses some; the assay was immunoSEQ multiplex PCR. The data hold 600,000 to 700,000 clones, with roughly 12% observed a single time. This clone has just a few counts. Its antigen is not identified. Germline V lookup: CDR1 SEHNR, CDR2 FQNEAQ (reference sequence). Trimming cost V 4 bases and J 2 bases; bases outside gene matches: 3. The CDR3 sequence is 15 residues long. The chain combines TRBV7-9 with TRBJ2-2; 8 nucleotides agree with TRBD1. This receptor was obtained from a man aged 18 to 30 with type 1 diabetes. Material for sequencing was naive CD4+ T cells from blood. The CDR3 DNA sequence: TGTGCCAGCAGCTACGGGACAGGAAACACCGGGGAGCTGTTTTTT. Residues: CASSYGTGNTGELFF.